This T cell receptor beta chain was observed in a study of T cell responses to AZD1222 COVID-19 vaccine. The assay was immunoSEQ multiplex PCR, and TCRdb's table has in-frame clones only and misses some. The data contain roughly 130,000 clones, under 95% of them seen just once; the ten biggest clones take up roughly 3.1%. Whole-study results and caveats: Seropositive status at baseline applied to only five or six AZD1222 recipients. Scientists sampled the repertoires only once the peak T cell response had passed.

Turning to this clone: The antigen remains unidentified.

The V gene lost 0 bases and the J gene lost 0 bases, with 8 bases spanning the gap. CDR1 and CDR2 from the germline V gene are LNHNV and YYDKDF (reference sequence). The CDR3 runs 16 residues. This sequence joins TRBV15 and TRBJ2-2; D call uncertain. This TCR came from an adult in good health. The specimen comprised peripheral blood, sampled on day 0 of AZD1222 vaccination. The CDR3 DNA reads TGTGCCACCAGCAGAGATCTGACTCCGAACACCGGGGAGCTGTTTTTT. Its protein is CATSRDLTPNTGELFF.